Each of the 8 T cell receptor beta chains below was sequenced from the same sample in a study of tumor and adjacent non-tumor tissue in lung cancer. The library came from three nested PCR rounds adapted from ARM-PCR protocols. TCRdb re-called the multiplex PCR reads through MiXCR, storing one row per CDR3 protein. The data contain 100,000 to 150,000 distinct CDR3 sequences, roughly 67% of them singletons. No cell sorting was done before RNA was extracted from the tissue. Sample: lung tumor tissue. These receptors originate from a man aged 25 to 40 with non-small cell lung cancer.

Of note for this clonotype: Since a much larger clone is just one base distant, this may be a read error. This chain uses TRBV20-1 with TRBJ2-1, with D perhaps matching TRBD2 (6 bases). CDR1 and CDR2 from the germline V gene are DFQATT and SNEGSKA (reference sequence). V was cut by 0 bases and J by 3 bases, with 12 bases left in between. The CDR3 is 15 residues long. CDR3 sequence (DNA): TGCAGTGCTAGAGAGACCGGACTATACTACAATGAGCAGTTCTTC. Residues: CSARETGLYYNEQFF.

About this clonotype: A clone one base away is much larger, so this may be a read error. This chain links TRBV4-1 with TRBJ1-1, with D unresolved. The germline CDR1 and CDR2 sequences are MGHRA and YSYEKL. The CDR3 runs 13 residues. V dropped 4 bases and J dropped 4 bases, with 10 bases sitting between them. The CDR3 sequence: CASSLAECTEAFF. The CDR3 DNA follows: TGCGCCAGCAGCCTAGCCGAGTGCACTGAAGCTTTCTTT.

This clonotype was counted between two and nine times. One end of the junction is discordant with germline, which a read error may explain. This chain uses TRBV6-1 with TRBJ2-2; D may be TRBD1 or TRBD2 (5 bases each). The CDR3 has 13 residues. Per germline, CDR1 MNHNS and CDR2 SASEGT. CDR3 region: CASQVTDTGKLFF. The CDR3 DNA follows: TGTGCCAGCCAAGTAACGGACACCGGGAAGCTGTTTTTT.

In the case of this clonotype: Given a much more abundant clone one base away, this may be a read error. This chain uses TRBV6-1 with TRBJ2-4; D is unresolved. The germline V gene has CDR1 MNHNS and CDR2 SASEGT. The length of the CDR3 is 13 residues. V was clipped by 6 bases and J by 2 bases, with 8 bases between them. This CDR3 reads CASRGVPKNIQYF. DNA of the CDR3: TGTGCCAGCAGGGGCGTACCCAAAAACATTCAGTACTTC.

As concerns this clonotype: This may arise from a read error, as a much more abundant clone is one base away. This chain connects TRBV6-1 to TRBJ2-7; D gene unclear. V was trimmed by 7 bases and J by 3 bases, leaving 19 bases between them. Germline CDR1 reads MNHNS; CDR2 reads SASEGT. CDR3 size: 15 residues. The CDR3 region has the DNA TGTGCCAGCATGCAACCCGGGTCGGAAGTCTACGAGCAGTACTTC. Translated, it gives CASMQPGSEVYEQYF.

A word on this clonotype: The junction departs from the called germline gene at one end, perhaps through a read error. CDR3 residues: CASSLRANSLLHF. Written as DNA, the CDR3 is TGCGCCAGCAGTTTAAGGGCCAATTCACTCCTCCACTTT. The chain carries TRBV12-3 or TRBV12-4 and TRBJ1-6; the D is unclear. The CDR3 contains 13 residues.

With regard to this clonotype: This may come from a read error, since a much larger clone is one base off. The rearrangement uses TRBV20-1 and TRBJ2-1; D is unclear. CDR3 length: 16 amino acids. Germline V gene data show CDR1 as DFQATT and CDR2 as SNEGSKA (reference sequence). The CDR3, as DNA: TGCACTGCTAGAGATCTCGGGCTGGGAAATTACAATGAGCAGTTCTTC. Encoded protein: CTARDLGLGNYNEQFF.

This clonotype was picked up a small number of times. Possible read error: a much larger clone is one base away. The gene calls are TRBV12-3 or TRBV12-4 and TRBJ1-5; no definite D call. CDR3 size: 12 residues. CDR3 amino acids: CARSFLGQPQHF. The CDR3 DNA reads TGTGCCCGCAGTTTTCTAGGTCAGCCCCAGCATTTT.